This T cell receptor beta chain was sequenced for a study of cytomegalovirus exposure and HLA in healthy donors. Study-wide points: Most TCR beta V segments were productive about 90% or about 30% of the time in an earlier analysis. Testing in vitro showed three CMV-associated chains specific for CMV antigens. The authors enumerated roughly 180 TCR beta chains as linked to cytomegalovirus.

PCR involved 60 Vbeta and 13 Jbeta primers. The assay was immunoSEQ multiplex PCR, and TCRdb's table has in-frame clones only and misses some. The table shows 150,000 to 200,000 clones, with roughly 80% occurring only once. Germline V gene sequence: CDR1 SGHDT, CDR2 YYEEEE. V gave up 2 bases and J gave up 2 bases, with 10 bases separating them. This CDR3 contains 14 residues. About this clone: Its antigen is unidentified.

The receptor was derived from a male donor in good health and CMV-seronegative. Sequences were obtained from PBMCs. The chain links TRBV5-6 to TRBJ2-5, with D possibly matching TRBD2 (6 bases). DNA of the CDR3: TGTGCCAGCAGCTTAGGCGGACTACAAGAGACCCAGTACTTC. Amino acid sequence: CASSLGGLQETQYF.